Reported below is one T cell receptor beta chain. Its target antigen remains unknown. No quality values exist for individual bases; no much larger clone is one base distant. Receptor amplification or capture employed 5' RACE. The listed sequencing device is Illumina HiSeq 2500. A second PCR of about 6 to 12 cycles was run with a J-beta primer mix and a sample-barcoded 5' primer. Each TCR beta cDNA molecule received a unique molecular identifier from a template-switch 5' adaptor carrying 12 random nucleotides. Each sample yielded at least 3 million CDR3-containing paired-end reads. All of the RNA was converted into first-strand cDNA using the Mint cDNA synthesis kit, with a TRBC-specific oligonucleotide serving as the primer. Following uracil-DNA glycosylase treatment, a first 18-cycle PCR with universal primers M1SS and BC2_uni_R was performed on all cDNA. From the authors' description of their analysis: For normalization, 1 million high-quality reads, each with a distinct molecular identifier, were randomly selected from each sample. Reads sharing molecular identifiers were discarded rather than binned into consensus sequences. MiTCR, run with a Q25 quality threshold and the strictest error-elimination algorithm, handled CDR3 identification, clonotype clustering and error correction. A nonparametric unseen species model with Euler transformation was used to estimate a lower bound on total TCR beta diversity. TCRdb reworked the public reads: Q25 trimming with fastp, MiXCR clone assembly, productive beta chains retained. Each CDR3 protein appears once, grouped with its most common genes and DNA. TCRdb, not the authors, supplied the V and J calls. The sample contains about 1.5 million distinct CDR3 sequences, about 42% of them found a single time. The ten largest clonotypes hold approximately 4.1% of the sample.

The CDR3 runs 18 amino acids, cysteine and phenylalanine included. Only the CDR3 region is kept as DNA, spanning 54 bases read in frame from base 1. For CDR1 and CDR2, the germline V gene lists LGHNA and YSLEER. V is trimmed back by 0 bases and J by 6 bases, and the junction contains 8 bases that no gene match accounts for. These data belong to a study of blood T cells in healthy people across ages (dated by TCRdb to 2013 to 2016). Context from the whole study: In model experiments, template switching captured roughly one uniquely barcoded TCR beta cDNA molecule for every two T cells. The study measured age-related changes in TCR beta repertoire diversity using deep sequencing normalized with unique cDNA molecular identifiers. The donors were split into four age groups: young (average 16 years), middle-aged (roughly 42), aged (approximately 59) and long-lived (roughly 88). Donors of different ages were randomly distributed across sequencing lanes to avoid experimental bias. Using the same blood draw, the study looked at two additional independent replicas of 1 million unique cDNA reads for two donors, one aged 18 to 30 and the other aged 80 or older.

The paper's findings and limits, for the study overall: Conclusive comparison of naive and antigen-experienced compartments was prevented by the profiling of bulk unsorted PBMCs. The CMV infection status of donors was not known, potentially confounding age-related changes in expanded clonotypes. The long-lived group showed more naive CD4+ T cells, fewer expanded clones and increased TCR diversity than the aged group, suggesting age selection. As age increased, observed TCR beta diversity per million T cells dropped in a roughly linear way, and a significant reduction was already evident by age 40. The percentage of naive T cells measured by flow cytometry correlated strongly with observed TCR beta diversity. Estimates of total diversity based on one million sequenced T cells were regarded as lower bounds and as underestimates.

Donors were 39 systemically healthy Caucasian individuals from Russia aged 6 to 90 years. About 9.6 milliliters of peripheral blood were collected from each donor into EDTA-treated Vacutainer tubes. Ficoll-Paque density-gradient centrifugation was used to isolate PBMCs, with at least 7 million per sample. Trizol reagent was used to extract total RNA from the PBMCs, yielding at least 6 micrograms per sample. The percentages of naive CD45RAhigh/CD27high T cells were determined by flow cytometry on a PBMC aliquot from every donor. Source material: blood. This receptor was obtained from a young woman in good health. Rearrangement joined TRBV4-3 to TRBJ1-4, with TRBD1 identical over 12 junction bases. The sequenced DNA: TGCGCCAGCAGCCAAGACGGGACAGGGGGCTCGGTTGATGAAAAACTGTTTTTT. Its protein is CASSQDGTGGSVDEKLFF.